These T cell receptor beta chains were read from a single sample in a study of response to subunit inactivated influenza vaccine. TCRdb passed the RT-PCR reads through MiXCR, listing each CDR3 protein once. The sample yields about 800,000 distinct CDR3 sequences, 21% seen once. Source: PBMCs from blood, taken roughly 5 days after vaccination. The origin of the receptors is a man in his forties or fifties who received an inactivated influenza vaccine. The CDR3 runs from the conserved cysteine through the conserved F or W. The order of the fields is D gene, clone size, CDR3 length, J gene, V gene, CDR3 DNA, CDR3 protein. A D gene is named only where the DNA matches it firmly. Clone size is shown for a subset of rows, as once, few, many or a class of expanded clone.

d_gene: NA
abundance: many
len: 13
j_gene: TRBJ2-3
v_gene: TRBV18
CDR3nt: TGTGCCAGCTCATGGGCCGCCACAGATACGCAGTATTTT
CDR3aa: CASSWAATDTQYF

d_gene: NA
abundance: NA
len: 14
j_gene: TRBJ2-7
v_gene: TRBV18
CDR3nt: TGTGCCAGCTCACCACCCGGGCCACGATCCGAGCAGTACTTC
CDR3aa: CASSPPGPRSEQYF

d_gene: NA
abundance: few
len: 14
j_gene: TRBJ2-1
v_gene: TRBV20-1
CDR3nt: TGCAGTGCTAGAAAACAGCAACTCCACAATGAGCAGTTCTTC
CDR3aa: CSARKQQLHNEQFF

d_gene: TRBD2
abundance: NA
len: 14
j_gene: TRBJ2-7
v_gene: TRBV20-1
CDR3nt: TGCAGTGCAACCATAGCGGGGAGCTCCTACGAGCAGTACTTC
CDR3aa: CSATIAGSSYEQYF

d_gene: NA
abundance: NA
len: 14
j_gene: TRBJ1-6
v_gene: TRBV12-3/TRBV12-4
CDR3nt: TGTGCCAGCAGTTTCGGGGGCCTGGGTTCACCCCTCCACTTT
CDR3aa: CASSFGGLGSPLHF

d_gene: TRBD1
abundance: many
len: 14
j_gene: TRBJ1-2
v_gene: TRBV5-5
CDR3nt: TGTGCCAGCAGCAACGGACAGGGAAACTATGGCTACACCTTC
CDR3aa: CASSNGQGNYGYTF

d_gene: TRBD1
abundance: few
len: 15
j_gene: TRBJ2-7
v_gene: TRBV27
CDR3nt: TGTGCCAGCAGTTTCCAGGGACAGGGTTCCTACGAGCAGTACTTC
CDR3aa: CASSFQGQGSYEQYF

d_gene: NA
abundance: few
len: 13
j_gene: TRBJ2-2
v_gene: TRBV7-2
CDR3nt: TGTGCCAGCAGCCCCCCTTTTTTCGGGGAGCTGTTTTTT
CDR3aa: CASSPPFFGELFF

d_gene: NA
abundance: NA
len: 13
j_gene: TRBJ2-1
v_gene: TRBV24-1
CDR3nt: TGTGCCACCAGTGATTTGCGAGGAAATGAGCAGTTCTTC
CDR3aa: CATSDLRGNEQFF

d_gene: TRBD2
abundance: NA
len: 15
j_gene: TRBJ2-1
v_gene: TRBV19
CDR3nt: TGTGCCAGTAGTGCCAGAGCGGGACCTTACAATGAGCAGTTCTTC
CDR3aa: CASSARAGPYNEQFF

d_gene: NA
abundance: few
len: 13
j_gene: TRBJ2-5
v_gene: TRBV25-1
CDR3nt: TGTGCCAGCGGGTCCTGGGGCCAAGAGACCCAGTACTTC
CDR3aa: CASGSWGQETQYF

d_gene: TRBD1
abundance: few
len: 17
j_gene: TRBJ2-3
v_gene: TRBV7-6
CDR3nt: TGTGCCAGCAGCTTAGGACCGGGACAGGGGGTAGCATATACGCAGTATTTT
CDR3aa: CASSLGPGQGVAYTQYF

d_gene: NA
abundance: NA
len: 13
j_gene: TRBJ2-7
v_gene: TRBV27
CDR3nt: TGTGCCAGCAGTCGTACTGTAGGCTACGAGCAGTACTTC
CDR3aa: CASSRTVGYEQYF

d_gene: NA
abundance: many
len: 14
j_gene: TRBJ1-4
v_gene: TRBV20-1
CDR3nt: TGCAGTGCTAGAGGAGAGGCAACCCGGGAAAAACTGTTTTTT
CDR3aa: CSARGEATREKLFF

d_gene: TRBD1
abundance: NA
len: 14
j_gene: TRBJ2-7
v_gene: TRBV7-2
CDR3nt: TGTGCCAGCAGCAACCGGGACAGACCCTACGAGCAGTACTTC
CDR3aa: CASSNRDRPYEQYF

d_gene: NA
abundance: few
len: 16
j_gene: TRBJ2-1
v_gene: TRBV20-1
CDR3nt: TGCAGTGCTAGATCCGGCCGTGGGGTTTCCTACAATGAGCAGTTCTTC
CDR3aa: CSARSGRGVSYNEQFF

d_gene: TRBD1
abundance: many
len: 19
j_gene: TRBJ1-5
v_gene: TRBV24-1
CDR3nt: TGTGCCACCAGTGACTCCGGGACAGGGGCCCTTTATAGCAATCAGCCCCAGCATTTT
CDR3aa: CATSDSGTGALYSNQPQHF

d_gene: TRBD2
abundance: NA
len: 14
j_gene: TRBJ2-7
v_gene: TRBV12-3/TRBV12-4
CDR3nt: TGTGCCAGCAGGGGCGGGGGGGCCGAGTACGAGCAGTACTTC
CDR3aa: CASRGGGAEYEQYF

d_gene: TRBD1
abundance: NA
len: 15
j_gene: TRBJ2-1
v_gene: TRBV5-1
CDR3nt: TGCGCCAGCAGCCCGACAGGGGAATCCTACAATGAGCAGTTCTTC
CDR3aa: CASSPTGESYNEQFF

d_gene: NA
abundance: few
len: 13
j_gene: TRBJ1-1
v_gene: TRBV6-5
CDR3nt: TGTGCCAGCAGTTCATTCCCATTCACTGAAGCTTTCTTT
CDR3aa: CASSSFPFTEAFF

d_gene: NA
abundance: NA
len: 16
j_gene: TRBJ2-4
v_gene: TRBV6-2/TRBV6-3
CDR3nt: TGTGCCAGCAGCGGCGGACCTTGGGGCGCCAAAAACATTCAGTACTTC
CDR3aa: CASSGGPWGAKNIQYF

d_gene: NA
abundance: NA
len: 15
j_gene: TRBJ2-7
v_gene: TRBV7-9
CDR3nt: TGTGCCAGCAGCCGCGACAGTATAATCCCCTACGAGCAGTACTTC
CDR3aa: CASSRDSIIPYEQYF